This passage covers 17 T cell receptor beta chains from one sample sequenced in a study of blood T cells in healthy people across ages. Next came a second PCR, run for about 7 to 12 cycles, which used a sample-barcoded 5' primer along with a J-beta primer mix. TCRdb itself ran the 5' RACE reads through MiXCR, one entry per CDR3 protein. The sample lists 1.5 million to 2 million distinct CDR3 sequences, about 31% occurring once. Specimen: blood. These receptors were taken from a woman aged 25 to 39 in good health.

This rearrangement joins TRBV6-1 to TRBJ1-1, with a tentative D call TRBD1 (5 bases). V gave up 2 bases and J gave up 0 bases, with 7 bases separating them. The length of the CDR3 is 14 residues. Per the germline V gene, CDR1 is MNHNS and CDR2 is SASEGT. This CDR3 reads CASSERGVNTEAFF. In DNA form, the CDR3 reads TGTGCCAGCAGTGAAAGGGGCGTGAACACTGAAGCTTTCTTT.

This clonotype was observed a few times. The chain employs TRBV12-3 or TRBV12-4 and TRBJ1-5, with D possibly matching TRBD1 (5 bases). The CDR3 sequence is 17 residues long. The germline V and J ends were trimmed by 6 bases and 5 bases, with 23 bases remaining between them. The CDR3 sequence is CASSPSSFGGNYQPQHF. The CDR3 DNA sequence: TGTGCCAGCAGCCCCTCGTCTTTCGGGGGTAACTATCAGCCCCAGCATTTT.

This clonotype was observed a handful of times. The chain uses TRBV20-1 and TRBJ2-7, with D unresolved. The V end was cut by 0 bases, the J end by 3 bases, with 15 bases between. Per the germline V gene, CDR1 is DFQATT and CDR2 is SNEGSKA (reference sequence). This CDR3 comprises 15 residues. Written as DNA, the CDR3 is TGCAGTGCTAGAGATGTGATAGAGGCAGACTACGAGCAGTACTTC. Translation: CSARDVIEADYEQYF.

This clonotype has a single count. This chain joins TRBV19 and TRBJ2-1; TRBD2 aligns across 7 bases. The ends lost 1 base at V and 9 bases at J; junction bases unmatched: 6. CDR1 and CDR2 from the germline V gene are LNHDA and SQIVND (reference sequence). The CDR3 loop spans 14 amino acids. CDR3 in DNA: TGTGCCAGTAGTATAGCGGGGAGGGCCGGTGAGCAGTTCTTC. As protein: CASSIAGRAGEQFF.

As to this clonotype: The conserved phenylalanine or tryptophan is not found at the CDR3 terminus, so this likely reflects a read error. The chain recombines TRBV5-1 with TRBJ2-4; TRBD1 agrees at 10 bases. The V and J ends lost 1 base and 8 bases, in that order; junction bases with no gene match: 6. The CDR3 loop spans 15 amino acids. CDR1 and CDR2 (germline): SGHRS, YFSETQ. Here the CDR3 DNA reads TGCGCCAGCAGCTTGCCAGGACAGGGGGGGGACATTCAGTACGTC. Its protein is CASSLPGQGGDIQYV.

Comment on this clonotype: A much larger clone differs from this one at a single base, so this may be a read error. J is TRBJ2-4 and V is TRBV4-1; maybe TRBD1 (5 bases). TRBJ2-7 matches the DNA end more closely, so the J call is doubtful. CDR3 length: 14 residues. Looked up from germline, CDR1 is MGHRA and CDR2 is YSYEKL. CDR3 protein: CASSPSAQGHEQYF. The CDR3 bases are TGCGCCAGCAGCCCAAGCGCCCAGGGCCACGAGCAGTACTTC.

Concerning this clonotype: The junction shows a germline mismatch at one end, possibly a read error. V usage is TRBV3-1 and J usage is TRBJ2-7; 7 bases line up with TRBD1. CDR1 is LGHDT and CDR2 is YNNKEL in the germline V gene (reference sequence). The CDR3 length is 15 residues. The CDR3 spells CASSQAIGGGYERYF. As DNA, the CDR3 is TGTGCCAGCAGCCAAGCGATAGGGGGCGGATACGAGCGGTACTTC.

The chain employs TRBV12-3 or TRBV12-4 and TRBJ2-7; D is unclear. Trimming stripped 2 bases from V and 6 bases from J, with 17 bases between. This CDR3 spans 15 amino acids. CDR3 DNA: TGTGCCAGCAGTTTAAACCCAGCCCTCGAGCCCGAGCAGTACTTC. Translation gives CASSLNPALEPEQYF.

This clonotype was observed a handful of times. V and J are TRBV10-3 and TRBJ2-1, with D tentatively TRBD2 (6 bases). The CDR3 contains 17 residues. Germline CDR1 reads ENHRY; CDR2 reads SYGVKD. Trimming stripped 5 bases from V and 5 bases from J, with 22 bases between. The CDR3 loop reads CAISHGGSVISDNEQFF. The CDR3 DNA reads TGTGCCATCAGTCACGGAGGGTCGGTGATTTCGGACAATGAGCAGTTCTTC.

The rearrangement uses TRBV5-1 and TRBJ1-1; D is undetermined. Per the germline V gene, CDR1 is SGHRS and CDR2 is YFSETQ. The V end was cut by 5 bases, the J end by 0 bases, with 11 bases between. This CDR3 region has 14 residues. CDR3 bases: TGCGCCAGCAGACCGGATACCCTGAACACTGAAGCTTTCTTT. Protein sequence: CASRPDTLNTEAFF.

As concerns this clonotype: At one end the junction does not follow the germline gene, possibly because of a read error. The chain links TRBV4-1 to TRBJ1-2; D is unresolved. The CDR3 loop spans 16 amino acids. Germline CDR1 is MGHRA and CDR2 is YSYEKL. CDR3 DNA sequence: TGCGTCAGCAGCCAAGCGTCTGGACTCCGTAGTGAAGGCTACACCTTC. Amino acids: CVSSQASGLRSEGYTF.

This clonotype was detected a few times. The chain has TRBV7-3 and TRBJ2-5; possibly TRBD2 for D (7 bases). The CDR3 covers 14 residues. CDR1 is SGHTA and CDR2 is FQGTGA in the germline V gene. V gave up 5 bases and J gave up 3 bases, with 13 bases separating them. The CDR3 nucleotides read TGTGCCAGCAGCGCCGGGGGGCTTAAAGAGACCCAGTACTTC. This gives the protein CASSAGGLKETQYF.

About this clonotype: One end of the junction is discordant with germline, which a read error may explain. The CDR3 loop is CSARDYEETNEKRFF. CDR3 sequence (DNA): TGCAGTGCTAGAGATTACGAGGAAACTAATGAAAAACGGTTTTTT. V gene TRBV20-1 combines with J gene TRBJ1-4; D ambiguous. Germline assignment: CDR1 DFQATT and CDR2 SNEGSKA (reference sequence). The CDR3 spans 15 residues.

V gene TRBV6-1 combines with J gene TRBJ2-3, with 7 bases that match TRBD2. V lost 7 bases to trimming and J lost 0 bases; unmatched junction nucleotides: 10. CDR1 and CDR2 from the germline V gene are MNHNS and SASEGT. The CDR3 is 16 amino acids. The CDR3 protein is CASTAPISGSTDTQYF. As DNA, the CDR3 is TGTGCCAGCACCGCCCCGATTAGCGGGAGCACAGATACGCAGTATTTT.

This chain links TRBV12-3 or TRBV12-4 with TRBJ2-3; 10 bases agree with TRBD2. With 7 bases clipped from V and 3 bases from J, the junction kept 28 bases outside the gene matches. The CDR3 has 22 residues. The CDR3 coding sequence is TGTGCCAGCACTCTTACCAGGGAGGGCAAAGGGAAGCGGGGGGGCAAGACAGATACGCAGTATTTT. The encoded protein is CASTLTREGKGKRGGKTDTQYF.

This clonotype turned up a few times. The chain employs TRBV28 and TRBJ2-7; D gene unclear. The CDR3 has 13 amino acids. The V gene's germline CDR1 is MDHEN and CDR2 SYDVKM. V was pared by 6 bases and J by 7 bases, with 16 bases between. The CDR3: CASRLDGYGEQYF. The DNA of the CDR3 is TGTGCCAGCAGGTTAGACGGCTACGGGGAGCAGTACTTC. The variable domain in full, completed from reference TRBV28 and TRBJ2-7, reads DVKVTQSSRYLVKRTGEKVFLECVQDMDHENMFWYRQDPGLGLRLIYFSYDVKMKEKGDIPEGYSVSREKKERFSLILESASTNQTSMYLCASRLDGYGEQYFGPGTRLTVT.

Written as DNA, the CDR3 is TGTGCCAGCAGCTTATCACTCCTAGGGACCCAGTACTTC. It encodes CASSLSLLGTQYF. V and J are TRBV7-3 and TRBJ2-5, with D hard to call. The CDR3 is 13 amino acids. The germline V gene encodes CDR1 SGHTA and CDR2 FQGTGA. V was cut by 2 bases and J by 7 bases, with 11 bases left in between. The full variable domain, with the rest looked up from reference TRBV7-3 and TRBJ2-5, is GAGVSQTPSNKVTEKGKYVELRCDPISGHTALYWYRQSLGQGPEFLIYFQGTGAADDSGLPNDRFFAVRPEGSVSTLKIQRTERGDSAVYLCASSLSLLGTQYFGPGTRLLVL.